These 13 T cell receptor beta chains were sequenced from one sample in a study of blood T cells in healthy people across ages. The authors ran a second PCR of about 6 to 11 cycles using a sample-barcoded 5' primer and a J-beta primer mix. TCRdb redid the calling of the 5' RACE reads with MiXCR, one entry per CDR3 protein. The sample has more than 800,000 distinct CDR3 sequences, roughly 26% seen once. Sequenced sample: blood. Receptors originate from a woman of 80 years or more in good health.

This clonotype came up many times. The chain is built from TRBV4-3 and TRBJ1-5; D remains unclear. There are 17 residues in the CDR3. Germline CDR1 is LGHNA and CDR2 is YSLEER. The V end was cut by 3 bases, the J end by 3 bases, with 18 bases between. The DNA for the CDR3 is TGCGCCAGCAGCCAGGAGAGCTTCCCGAGGACCAATCAGCCCCAGCATTTT. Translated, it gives CASSQESFPRTNQPQHF.

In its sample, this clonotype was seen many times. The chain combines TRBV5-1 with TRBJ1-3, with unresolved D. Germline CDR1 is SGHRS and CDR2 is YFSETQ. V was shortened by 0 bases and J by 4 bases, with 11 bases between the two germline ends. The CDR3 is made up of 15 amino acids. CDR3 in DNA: TGCGCCAGCAGCTTGGACATCGGAGGGGGAAACACCATATATTTT. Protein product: CASSLDIGGGNTIYF.

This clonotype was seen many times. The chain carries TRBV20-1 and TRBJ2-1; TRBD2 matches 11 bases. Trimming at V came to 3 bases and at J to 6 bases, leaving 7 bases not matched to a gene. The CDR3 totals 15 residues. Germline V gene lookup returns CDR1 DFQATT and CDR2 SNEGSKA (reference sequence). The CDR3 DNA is TGCAGTGCTAGCTTAGCGGGGGGGCCCGGCAATGAGCAGTTCTTC. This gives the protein CSASLAGGPGNEQFF.

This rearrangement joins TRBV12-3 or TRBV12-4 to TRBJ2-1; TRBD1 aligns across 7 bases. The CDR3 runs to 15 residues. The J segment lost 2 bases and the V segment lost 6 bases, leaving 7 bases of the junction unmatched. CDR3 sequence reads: CASRKPGQTYNEQFF. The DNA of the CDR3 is TGTGCCAGCAGGAAGCCGGGACAGACCTACAATGAGCAGTTCTTC.

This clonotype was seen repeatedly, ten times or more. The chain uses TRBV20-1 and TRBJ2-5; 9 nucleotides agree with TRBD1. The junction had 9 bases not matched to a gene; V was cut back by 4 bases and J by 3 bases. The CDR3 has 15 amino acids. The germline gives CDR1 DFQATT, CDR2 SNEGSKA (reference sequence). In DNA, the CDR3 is TGCAGTGCTACGCGAACAGGGGGCGCAGAAGAGACCCAGTACTTC. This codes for CSATRTGGAEETQYF.

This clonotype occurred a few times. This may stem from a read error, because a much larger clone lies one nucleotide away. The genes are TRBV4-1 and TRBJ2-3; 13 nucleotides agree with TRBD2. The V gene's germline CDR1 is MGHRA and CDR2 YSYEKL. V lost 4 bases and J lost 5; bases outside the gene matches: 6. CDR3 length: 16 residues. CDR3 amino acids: CASSRGRTSGGDTQYF. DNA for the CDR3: TGCGCCAGCAGCCGGGGAAGGACTAGCGGGGGAGATACGCAGTATTTT.

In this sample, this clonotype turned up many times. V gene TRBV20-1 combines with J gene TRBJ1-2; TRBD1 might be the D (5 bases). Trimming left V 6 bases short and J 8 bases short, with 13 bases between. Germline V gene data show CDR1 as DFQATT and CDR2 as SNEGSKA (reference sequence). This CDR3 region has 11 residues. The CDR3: CSARGRQGYTF. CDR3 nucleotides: TGCAGTGCCCGGGGGAGGCAGGGCTACACCTTC.

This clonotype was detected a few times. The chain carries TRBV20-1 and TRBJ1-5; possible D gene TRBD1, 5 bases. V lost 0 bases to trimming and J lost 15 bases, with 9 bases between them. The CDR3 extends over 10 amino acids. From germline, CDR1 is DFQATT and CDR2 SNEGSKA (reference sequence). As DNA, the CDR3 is TGCAGTGCTAGAGACAGGGTAATGCATTTT. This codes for CSARDRVMHF.

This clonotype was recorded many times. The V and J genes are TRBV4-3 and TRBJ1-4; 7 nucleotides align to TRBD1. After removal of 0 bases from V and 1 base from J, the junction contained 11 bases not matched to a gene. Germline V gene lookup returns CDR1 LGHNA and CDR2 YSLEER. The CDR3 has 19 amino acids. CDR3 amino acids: CASSQELQDRDGTNEKLFF. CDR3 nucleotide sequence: TGCGCCAGCAGCCAAGAACTCCAAGACAGGGACGGAACTAATGAAAAACTGTTTTTT.

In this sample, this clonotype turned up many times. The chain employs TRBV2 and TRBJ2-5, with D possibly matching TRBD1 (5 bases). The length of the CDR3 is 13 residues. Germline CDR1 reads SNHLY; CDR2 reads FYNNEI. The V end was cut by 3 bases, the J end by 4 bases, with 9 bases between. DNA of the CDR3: TGTGCCAGCAGTGACGACAGAAGAGAGACCCAGTACTTC. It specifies CASSDDRRETQYF.

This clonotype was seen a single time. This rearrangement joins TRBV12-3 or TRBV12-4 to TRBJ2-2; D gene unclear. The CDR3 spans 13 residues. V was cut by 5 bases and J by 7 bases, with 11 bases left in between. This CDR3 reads CASSNPWGGELFF. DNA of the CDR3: TGTGCCAGCAGTAATCCATGGGGCGGGGAGCTGTTTTTT.

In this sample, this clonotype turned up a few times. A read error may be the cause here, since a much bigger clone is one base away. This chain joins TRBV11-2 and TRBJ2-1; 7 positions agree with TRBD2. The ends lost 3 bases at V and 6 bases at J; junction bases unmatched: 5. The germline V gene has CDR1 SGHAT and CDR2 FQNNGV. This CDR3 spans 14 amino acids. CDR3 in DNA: TGTGCCAGCAGCTTCGTCGGGGGGAGCAATGAGCAGTTCTTC. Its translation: CASSFVGGSNEQFF.

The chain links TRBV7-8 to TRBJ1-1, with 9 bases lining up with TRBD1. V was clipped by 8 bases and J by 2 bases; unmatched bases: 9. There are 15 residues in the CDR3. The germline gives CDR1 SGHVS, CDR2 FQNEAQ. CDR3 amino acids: CASGSRQGVNTEAFF. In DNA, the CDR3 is TGTGCCAGCGGCTCCAGACAGGGGGTCAACACTGAAGCTTTCTTT.